This entry describes one T cell receptor beta chain. There are 15 residues in the CDR3. With 7 bases clipped from V and 7 bases from J, the junction kept 10 bases outside the gene matches. Germline V CDR1 and CDR2: MNHNS, SASEGT. Measured with immunoSEQ multiplex PCR; TCRdb has only the in-frame clones, and not every one. The table includes approximately 89,000 clones, around 95% detected once. The sample comes from a study of technical replicates of blood from a handful of donors. Sequencing used T cells isolated from PBMCs. The rearrangement joins TRBV6-1 to TRBJ2-1; 10 bases agree with TRBD2. The sequence was collected from a human donor in good health. CDR3 nucleotides: TGTGCCAGCATCCCTCGATTAGCGGGAGGTAATGAGCAGTTCTTC. This translates into CASIPRLAGGNEQFF.